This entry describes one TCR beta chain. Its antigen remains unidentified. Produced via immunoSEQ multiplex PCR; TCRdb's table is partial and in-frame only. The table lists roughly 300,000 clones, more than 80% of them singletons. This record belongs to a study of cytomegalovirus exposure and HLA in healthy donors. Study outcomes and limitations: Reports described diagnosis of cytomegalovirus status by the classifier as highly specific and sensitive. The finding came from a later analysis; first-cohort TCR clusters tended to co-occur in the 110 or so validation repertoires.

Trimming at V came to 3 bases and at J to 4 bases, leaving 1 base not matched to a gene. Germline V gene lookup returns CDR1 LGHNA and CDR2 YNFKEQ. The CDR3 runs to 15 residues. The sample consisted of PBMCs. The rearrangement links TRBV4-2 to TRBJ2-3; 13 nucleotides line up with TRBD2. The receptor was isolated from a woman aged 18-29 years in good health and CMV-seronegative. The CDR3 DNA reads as TGTGCCAGCAGCCAGGGACTAGCGGGACCAGATACGCAGTATTTT. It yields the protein CASSQGLAGPDTQYF.